These 6 T cell receptor beta chains share one sample of origin, sequenced in a study of blood T cell repertoires in COVID-19. Method: immunoSEQ multiplex PCR; TCRdb's copy keeps in-frame clones and lacks some. The data contain 150,000 to 200,000 clones, 75% to 90% of them singletons. Input material: peripheral blood. The receptors were gathered from a man aged 65-85 years with active or convalescent COVID-19.

The chain is built from TRBV12-3 or TRBV12-4 and TRBJ1-1; D is possibly TRBD1 (5 bases). The CDR3 covers 11 residues. V was clipped by 6 bases and J by 8 bases, with 10 bases between them. DNA of the CDR3: TGTGCCAGCAGCGACAGCCGGGAAGCTTTCTTT. This gives the protein CASSDSREAFF.

The chain links TRBV7-2 to TRBJ2-3, with 7 bases matching TRBD1. Germline CDR1 SGHTA, CDR2 FQGNSA. This CDR3 comprises 16 residues. J lost 1 base, V lost 0 bases, and 4 bases had no gene match. CDR3 sequence (DNA): TGTGCCAGCAGCTTAGCACAGGGGACGGGCACAGATACGCAGTATTTT. It encodes CASSLAQGTGTDTQYF.

The rearrangement joins TRBV6-5 to TRBJ1-6; 8 bases agree with TRBD1. This CDR3 region has 16 residues. CDR1 and CDR2 from the germline V gene are MNHEY and SVGAGI. V dropped 3 bases and J dropped 6; count of bases not matched to a gene: 7. CDR3 sequence reads: CASSYTSRGPNSPLHF. Here the CDR3 DNA reads TGTGCCAGCAGTTATACTTCCAGGGGGCCTAATTCACCCCTCCACTTT.

The J gene is TRBJ2-2, the V gene TRBV11-2, with D possibly TRBD1 on 5 matching bases. Looked up from germline, CDR1 is SGHAT and CDR2 is FQNNGV. The CDR3 is 12 residues long. V was pared by 5 bases and J by 13 bases, with 14 bases between. DNA of the CDR3: TGTGCCAGCAGCCTAAGTAGGGGTGGGCTGTTTTTT. Translation gives CASSLSRGGLFF. Looking up the rest from reference TRBV11-2 and TRBJ2-2 gives the full variable domain: EAGVAQSPRYKIIEKRQSVAFWCNPISGHATLYWYQQILGQGPKLLIQFQNNGVVDDSQLPKDRFSAERLKGVDSTLKIQPAKLEDSAVYLCASSLSRGGLFFGEGSRLTVL.

The CDR3 coding sequence is TGTGCCAGCAGTTACGGGACAGGGTTTTCCGATACGCAGTATTTT. It codes for CASSYGTGFSDTQYF. The chain recombines TRBV6-5 with TRBJ2-3; 9 positions match TRBD1. The CDR3 is 15 amino acids. The V and J ends lost 2 bases and 6 bases, in that order; junction bases with no gene match: 6. Looked up from germline, CDR1 is MNHEY and CDR2 is SVGAGI.

J is TRBJ2-4 and V is TRBV11-2; D perhaps matches TRBD1 (6 bases). The CDR3 extends over 16 amino acids. Germline CDR1 SGHAT, CDR2 FQNNGV. The germline V and J ends were trimmed by 5 bases and 0 bases, with 14 bases remaining between them. The CDR3 is CASSHRQELAKNIQYF. CDR3 in DNA: TGTGCCAGCAGCCACCGACAGGAGCTAGCCAAAAACATTCAGTACTTC. Full variable domain (missing parts from reference TRBV11-2 and TRBJ2-4): EAGVAQSPRYKIIEKRQSVAFWCNPISGHATLYWYQQILGQGPKLLIQFQNNGVVDDSQLPKDRFSAERLKGVDSTLKIQPAKLEDSAVYLCASSHRQELAKNIQYFGAGTRLSVL.